What follows are 12 T cell receptor beta chains derived from one specimen sequenced in a study of blood T cell repertoires in COVID-19. Using immunoSEQ multiplex PCR, the repertoire was profiled, and TCRdb retains in-frame clones only, with some absent. The data contain tens of thousands of clones, about 91% of them seen just once; the ten biggest clones take up around 3.5%. The sample taken for sequencing was peripheral blood. The receptors were sampled from a human donor in a cohort sampled during active COVID-19.

This clone was detected once. The V gene is TRBV27, the J gene TRBJ1-1, with D unclear. V lost 7 bases and J lost 1, with 10 bases in between. In germline, CDR1 is MNHEY, CDR2 SMNVEV (reference sequence). The CDR3 contains 13 residues. The CDR3 sequence is CASTRTENTEAFF. In nucleotides, the CDR3 is TGTGCCAGCACCAGAACAGAGAACACTGAAGCTTTCTTT.

This chain connects TRBV5-1 to TRBJ2-7, with 9 bases lining up with TRBD2. J was trimmed by 2 bases and V by 1 base; bases with no gene match: 4. CDR3 size: 15 residues. Germline CDR1 SGHRS, CDR2 YFSETQ. Written as DNA, the CDR3 is TGCGCCAGCAGCTTGATGGCGGGAGGGCCCTACGAGCAGTACTTC. It encodes CASSLMAGGPYEQYF.

This chain links TRBV12-3 or TRBV12-4 with TRBJ2-3; 9 bases agree with TRBD2. CDR3 size: 13 residues. V was clipped by 5 bases and J by 6 bases; unmatched bases: 3. CDR3 nucleotide sequence: TGTGCCAGCAGTATTAGCGGGAGTGATACGCAGTATTTT. It codes for CASSISGSDTQYF.

The rearrangement links TRBV2 to TRBJ1-4; D is uncertain. The germline CDR1 and CDR2 sequences are SNHLY and FYNNEI. Trimming left V 2 bases short and J 7 bases short, with 8 bases between. The CDR3 contains 13 residues. The CDR3 protein is CASSEQEGEKLFF. The CDR3 DNA sequence: TGTGCCAGCAGTGAACAGGAGGGTGAAAAACTGTTTTTT. Drawing the rest from reference TRBV2 and TRBJ1-4, the complete variable domain is EPEVTQTPSHQVTQMGQEVILRCVPISNHLYFYWYRQILGQKVEFLVSFYNNEISEKSEIFDDQFSVERPDGSNFTLKIRSTKLEDSAMYFCASSEQEGEKLFFGSGTQLSVL.

The rearrangement joins TRBV30 to TRBJ1-1, with D tentatively TRBD1 (6 bases). Trimming stripped 2 bases from V and 7 bases from J, with 11 bases between. CDR3 length equals 12 residues. The germline CDR1 and CDR2 sequences are GTSNPN and SVGIG (reference sequence). The CDR3, as DNA: TGTGCCTGGAGTCGACAGGCAAATGAAGCTTTCTTT. This codes for CAWSRQANEAFF.

The rearrangement links TRBV5-1 to TRBJ2-7, with D uncertain. Germline values: CDR1 SGHRS, CDR2 YFSETQ. The CDR3 spans 13 residues. V lost 1 base and J lost 5, with 10 bases in between. CDR3 loop: CASSLIQLDEQYF. For the CDR3, the DNA is TGCGCCAGCAGCTTGATCCAGCTAGACGAGCAGTACTTC.

This chain links TRBV27 with TRBJ1-1, with D perhaps matching TRBD1 (5 bases). Deletions cut 3 bases from V and 11 bases from J, with 16 bases between. The CDR3 totals 13 residues. Germline V gene lookup returns CDR1 MNHEY and CDR2 SMNVEV (reference sequence). Here the CDR3 reads CASSFWAQGDAFF. Written as DNA, the CDR3 is TGTGCCAGCAGTTTTTGGGCTCAGGGTGATGCTTTCTTT.

The chain links TRBV29-1 to TRBJ1-1, with unresolved D. V dropped 5 bases and J dropped 4 bases, with 14 bases sitting between them. The CDR3 sequence is 13 residues long. Looked up from germline, CDR1 is SQVTM and CDR2 is ANQGSEA. The CDR3 region has the DNA TGCAGCGTTATTCCCGGGGTGGGCACTGAAGCTTTCTTT. Its translation: CSVIPGVGTEAFF.

The rearrangement links TRBV7-3 to TRBJ2-7; D might be TRBD2 (6 bases). Trimming removed 2 bases at V and 5 bases at J, with 10 bases between. Per the germline V gene, CDR1 is SGHTA and CDR2 is FQGTGA. This CDR3 spans 13 amino acids. The CDR3 nucleotides read TGTGCCAGCAGCTTATCTAGCGTCCACGAGCAGTACTTC. Its protein is CASSLSSVHEQYF.

This clone has only one observation. The chain employs TRBV29-1 and TRBJ1-1; 9 bases are a match to TRBD1. Germline trimming cut 6 bases from V and 4 bases from J; bases unmatched to any gene: 6. Germline values: CDR1 SQVTM, CDR2 ANQGSEA. The CDR3 covers 13 residues. The DNA for the CDR3 is TGCAGCGTGTCGGACAGGGGCGGCACTGAAGCTTTCTTT. This sequence encodes CSVSDRGGTEAFF.

This chain joins TRBV7-9 and TRBJ2-7; D is unclear. Germline V lookup: CDR1 SEHNR, CDR2 FQNEAQ (reference sequence). Between the trimmed V and J ends, which lost 1 base and 4 bases, there was a span of 5 bases. CDR3 size: 12 residues. The CDR3 nucleotides are TGTGCCAGCAGCTTAGGCAGTTACGAGCAGTACTTC. Its translation: CASSLGSYEQYF.

The rearrangement joins TRBV7-7 to TRBJ2-1, with 10 positions matching TRBD1. The CDR3 covers 17 residues. Germline V CDR1 and CDR2: SSHAT, FNYEAQ (reference sequence). The trim removed 5 bases at V and 7 bases at J, leaving 14 bases unmatched. For the CDR3, the DNA is TGTGCCAGCAGCCCCGACCCAGACAGGGGGCAATATAATGAGCAGTTCTTC. It translates to CASSPDPDRGQYNEQFF.